This section outlines one T cell receptor (beta chain) sequence together with its context. Its antigen is as yet unknown. A junction boundary mismatches the germline segment, possibly from a read error. Sequencing involved patients with CD8+CD57+ cell expansion previously shown by flow cytometry. This sample is part of a study of CD8+CD57+ T cells in acquired aplastic anemia. Study context: DNA per sorted CD4+ or CD8+ sample ranged about 0.2 to 30 ug, averaging about 3 ug.

Study conclusions and caveats: Patients did not significantly differ from controls in CD8+ Simpson's diversity. Between patients and controls, roughly 29 CD8+ CDR3 sequences were found in common.

Profiling of TCR beta VDJ combinations and CDR3 sequences used genomic DNA as template. Via MiXCR, TCRdb re-called the reads, giving one row per CDR3 protein. The table has approximately 180,000 distinct CDR3 sequences, around 48% seen once. The source of this sequence is a human donor with aplastic anemia. Sequences were obtained from sorted CD4+, CD8+, or CD8+CD57+ T cells (not recorded which) from PBMCs.

The CDR3 sequence: CASSYGLGQPQHF. CDR3 bases: TGTGCCAGCAGTTACGGACTAGGACAGCCCCAGCATTTT. This chain joins TRBV10-3 and TRBJ1-5; no firm D call. This CDR3 region has 13 residues. CDR1 is ENHRY, CDR2 SYGVKD, per germline.